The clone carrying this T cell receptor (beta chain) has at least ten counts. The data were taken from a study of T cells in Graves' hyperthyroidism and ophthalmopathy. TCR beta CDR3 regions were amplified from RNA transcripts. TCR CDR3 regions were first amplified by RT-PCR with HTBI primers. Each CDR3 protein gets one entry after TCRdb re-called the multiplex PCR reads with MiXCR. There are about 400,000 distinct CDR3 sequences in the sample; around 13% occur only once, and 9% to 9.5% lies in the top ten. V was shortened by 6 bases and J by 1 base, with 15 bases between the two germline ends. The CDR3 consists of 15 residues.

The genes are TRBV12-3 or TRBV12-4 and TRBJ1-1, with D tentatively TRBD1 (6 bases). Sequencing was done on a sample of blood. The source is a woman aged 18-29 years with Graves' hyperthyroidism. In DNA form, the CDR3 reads TGTGCCAGCAGCCCTGGGGGGGCAGAGAACACTGAAGCTTTCTTT. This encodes CASSPGGAENTEAFF.